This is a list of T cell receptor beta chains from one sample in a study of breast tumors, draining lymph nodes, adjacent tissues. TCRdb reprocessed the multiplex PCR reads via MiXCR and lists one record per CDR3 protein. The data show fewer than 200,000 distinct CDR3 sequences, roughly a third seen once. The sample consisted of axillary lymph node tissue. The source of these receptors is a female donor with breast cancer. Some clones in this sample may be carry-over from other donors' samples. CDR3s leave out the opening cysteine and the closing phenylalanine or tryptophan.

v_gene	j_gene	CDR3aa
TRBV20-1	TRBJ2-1	SAVNPTFSYNEQF
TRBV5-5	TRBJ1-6	ASSRPPLH
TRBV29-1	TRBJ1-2	SSPRRDTSGGYT
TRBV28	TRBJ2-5	ATHGSQETQY
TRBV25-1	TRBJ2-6	ASSAAGHRGSGANVLT
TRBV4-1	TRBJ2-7	ASSQDRRTGTGEQY
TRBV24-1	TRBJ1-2	ATSFSGTGGNYGYT
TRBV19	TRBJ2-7	ASSTTGLSYEQY
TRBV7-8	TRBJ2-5	ASSPTTSGEETQY
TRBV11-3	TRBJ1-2	ASRRGGRASNYGYT
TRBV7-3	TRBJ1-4	ASSLGARLAGEKLF